Listed below are T cell receptor beta chains from one sample, sequenced in a study of CD8 T cells in ankylosing spondylitis. From the 5' RACE reads, TCRdb called clonotypes with MiXCR, one entry per CDR3 protein. The sample yields more than 500,000 distinct CDR3 sequences, about 5.2% seen once. What was sequenced was blood, either unsorted or a sorted T cell fraction (not recorded which). The receptors stem from a male donor with ankylosing spondylitis. Each CDR3 is given without its conserved first and last residue. Each record gives: D gene, V gene, CDR3 protein. The D gene is left open where the match is weak.

D gene: .
V gene: TRBV20-1
CDR3 protein: SARHHTAAYNQPQH

D gene: .
V gene: TRBV6-1
CDR3 protein: ATTLDGDDHEQY

D gene: .
V gene: TRBV10-1
CDR3 protein: ASSDWENTEAF

D gene: .
V gene: TRBV4-2
CDR3 protein: ASSQVSGAGSYEQY

D gene: TRBD1
V gene: TRBV20-1
CDR3 protein: SAMQGALNTEAF

D gene: .
V gene: TRBV5-1
CDR3 protein: ASSLRQADYGYT

D gene: .
V gene: TRBV28
CDR3 protein: ASIVTGTEAF

D gene: TRBD1
V gene: TRBV20-1
CDR3 protein: SAGTGKNIQY

D gene: .
V gene: TRBV9
CDR3 protein: ASSAAVSAGGSPLH

D gene: TRBD2
V gene: TRBV7-2
CDR3 protein: ASSLGGRARDTQY

D gene: .
V gene: TRBV20-1
CDR3 protein: SAPGGGASGYT

D gene: .
V gene: TRBV6-5
CDR3 protein: ASSFDVNTGELF

D gene: .
V gene: TRBV3-1
CDR3 protein: ASSQSEGVDFLD